This TCR beta chain was captured by sequencing in a study of shared T cell receptors in the human thymus (dated by TCRdb to about 2021). Regarding the research as a whole: The study examined how the human thymus generates shared, self-reactive T-cell receptor alpha chains.

This clone appeared once. Its antigen has not been determined. Base qualities are not provided; no much larger clone lies one nucleotide away. The library was produced with the immunoSEQ multiplex PCR assay. TCRdb provides this immuneACCESS table in a form limited to in-frame rearrangements. Some clones are lacking; in checked studies, under half of them reflect an unresolved V gene, and why the rest are absent is not known. The sample table lists 500,000 to 850,000 clones, 70% to 90% of them with a count of one. Roughly 0.0089% of the sample is in the top ten clones. Germline trimming: 6 bases from V, 4 bases from J; junction bases outside gene matches: 13. Via the germline V gene, CDR1 is ENHRY and CDR2 SYGVKD. Its CDR3 holds 16 amino acids, cysteine through phenylalanine. Just the 48-base CDR3 DNA is kept, in frame starting at base 1. These data also featured in a second study, about human thymus T cells. The second study's authors report: Immunologically healthy infants undergoing open corrective cardiac surgery for congenital heart defects in Finland were used as donors. The thymus tissue came from surgical resects taken out during corrective cardiac surgery. Biased V and J gene segment usage appeared to be present in both thymic and peripheral blood repertoires. Highly overlapping thymic TCR repertoires among unrelated individuals were reported in the related research. The study characterized TCR alpha and beta repertoires from under 10 infant thymus samples and a few related peripheral blood samples. Donor ages ranging from about 7 to 250 days were recorded, and several male and a couple of female infants were included in the cohort. Thymocytes were mechanically released from the tissue and were stored as pellets of roughly 9-33 million cells at -70 degrees C. A QIAsymphony instrument was used to extract genomic DNA from the frozen cell pellets. The immunoSEQ multiplex PCR assay was used to amplify the TCRB and TCRAD loci from a standardized amount of quality-controlled genomic DNA. Amplicons spanned the V(D)J region at a length sufficient to cover the CDR3 and identify V and J genes. Amplicon sequencing was performed on an Illumina platform through the commercial immunoSEQ service. Primer bias and sequencing errors were corrected using previously described methods, and TCRAD and TCRB definitions followed the IMGT database. Repertoires were analysed with immunoSEQ Analyzer 3.0 and VDJTools, covering basic statistics, V/J segment usage, diversity estimates, rarefaction and pairwise overlap. Diversity was estimated using the Chao1, ChaoE, Efron-Thisted, Shannon and inverse Simpson indices, and was also estimated on datasets down-sampled to the size of the smallest sample. For repertoire overlap, CDR3 nucleotide sequence, V gene and J gene had to match strictly, and clustering was done by Jaccard-based multidimensional scaling. On average, thymus samples gave 650,000 to 1,000,000 unique TCRB clonotypes, whereas blood samples gave about 84,000.

The sequence was obtained from a boy less than two years old with a congenital heart defect. Donor details come from another sample of the same person, matched by shared clones. Sequenced sample: thymocytes. In this chain, TRBV10-3 is recombined with TRBJ1-1; TRBD1 aligns with 8 central bases. The bases read TGTGCCATCAGGGCGGGACAGGAGGGTCCCCGCACTGAAGCTTTCTTT. Its protein product is CAIRAGQEGPRTEAFF.